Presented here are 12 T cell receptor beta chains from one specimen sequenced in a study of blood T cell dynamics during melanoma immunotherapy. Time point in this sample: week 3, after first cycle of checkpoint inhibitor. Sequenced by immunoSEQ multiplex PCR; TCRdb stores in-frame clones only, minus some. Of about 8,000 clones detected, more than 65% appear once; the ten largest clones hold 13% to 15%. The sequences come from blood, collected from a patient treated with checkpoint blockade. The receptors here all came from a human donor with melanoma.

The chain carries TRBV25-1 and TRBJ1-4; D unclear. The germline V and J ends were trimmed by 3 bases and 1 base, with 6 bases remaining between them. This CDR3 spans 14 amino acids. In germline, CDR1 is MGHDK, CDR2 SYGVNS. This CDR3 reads CASSDVGTNEKLFF. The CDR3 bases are TGTGCCAGCAGTGACGTGGGAACTAATGAAAAACTGTTTTTT.

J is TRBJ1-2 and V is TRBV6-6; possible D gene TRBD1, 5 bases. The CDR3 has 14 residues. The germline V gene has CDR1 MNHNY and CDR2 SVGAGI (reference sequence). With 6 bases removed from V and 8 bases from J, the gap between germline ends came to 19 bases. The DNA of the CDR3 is TGTGCCAGCAGGAGAACCGGGACGAAGAACGGCTACACCTTC. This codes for CASRRTGTKNGYTF.

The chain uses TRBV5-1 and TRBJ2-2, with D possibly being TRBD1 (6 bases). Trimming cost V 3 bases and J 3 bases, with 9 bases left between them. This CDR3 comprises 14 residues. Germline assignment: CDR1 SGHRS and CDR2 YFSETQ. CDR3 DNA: TGCGCCAGCAGCTGGACAGTGGACACCGGGGAGCTGTTTTTT. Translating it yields CASSWTVDTGELFF.

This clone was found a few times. The CDR3 coding sequence is TGTGCCAGCAGAAGGACAGGACCTTCCTACGAGCAGTACTTC. Encoded protein: CASRRTGPSYEQYF. The rearrangement joins TRBV2 to TRBJ2-7, with 7 bases lining up with TRBD1. The V gene end was trimmed by 6 bases and the J gene end by 1 base; junction bases not matched to a gene: 6. This CDR3 region has 14 residues. The germline V gene has CDR1 SNHLY and CDR2 FYNNEI.

CDR3 sequence reads: CASSPVDRGKFQPQHF. As DNA, the CDR3 is TGTGCCAGTAGTCCCGTGGACAGGGGGAAGTTTCAGCCCCAGCATTTT. The J gene is TRBJ1-5, the V gene TRBV19; the match to TRBD1 covers 10 bases. CDR3 length: 16 residues. The germline V gene encodes CDR1 LNHDA and CDR2 SQIVND (reference sequence). V shed 5 bases and J 6 bases; nucleotides not matched to a gene: 10.

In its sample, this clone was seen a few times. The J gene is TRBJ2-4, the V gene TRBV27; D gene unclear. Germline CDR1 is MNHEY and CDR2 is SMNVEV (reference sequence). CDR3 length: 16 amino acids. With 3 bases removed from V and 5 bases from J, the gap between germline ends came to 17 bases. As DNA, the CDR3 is TGTGCCAGCAGTTTTTTGGGAAACTCCGGGCAAAACATTCAGTACTTC. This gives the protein CASSFLGNSGQNIQYF.

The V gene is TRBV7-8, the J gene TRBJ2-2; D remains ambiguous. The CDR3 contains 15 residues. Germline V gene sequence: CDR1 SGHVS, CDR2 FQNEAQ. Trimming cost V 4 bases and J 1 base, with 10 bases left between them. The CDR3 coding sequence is TGTGCCAGCAGCTCCCTTAAAGGGAACACCGGGGAGCTGTTTTTT. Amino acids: CASSSLKGNTGELFF.

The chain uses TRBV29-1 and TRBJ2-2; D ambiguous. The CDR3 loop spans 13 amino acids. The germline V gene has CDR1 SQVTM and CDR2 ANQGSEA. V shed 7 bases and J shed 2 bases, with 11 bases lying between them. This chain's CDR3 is CSAWHQNTGELFF. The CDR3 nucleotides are TGCAGCGCCTGGCACCAAAACACCGGGGAGCTGTTTTTT.

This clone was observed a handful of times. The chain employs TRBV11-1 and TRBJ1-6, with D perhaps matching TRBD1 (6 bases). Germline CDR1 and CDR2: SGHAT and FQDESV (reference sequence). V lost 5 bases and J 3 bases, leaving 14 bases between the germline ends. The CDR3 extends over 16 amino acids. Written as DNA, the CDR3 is TGTGCCAGCAGCGTTTTTCCGGGACACTATAATTCACCCCTCCACTTT. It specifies CASSVFPGHYNSPLHF.

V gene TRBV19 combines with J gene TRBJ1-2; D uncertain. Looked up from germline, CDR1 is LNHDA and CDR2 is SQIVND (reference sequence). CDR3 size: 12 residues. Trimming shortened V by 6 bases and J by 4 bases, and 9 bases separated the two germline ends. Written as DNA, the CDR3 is TGTGCCAGTAGAAGGCGGACCTATGGCTACACCTTC. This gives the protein CASRRRTYGYTF.

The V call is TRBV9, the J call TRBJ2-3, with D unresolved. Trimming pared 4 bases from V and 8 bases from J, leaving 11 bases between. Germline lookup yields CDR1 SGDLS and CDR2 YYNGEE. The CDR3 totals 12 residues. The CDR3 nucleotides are TGTGCCAGCAGCCTCGACTCCGGTACGCAGTATTTT. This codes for CASSLDSGTQYF.

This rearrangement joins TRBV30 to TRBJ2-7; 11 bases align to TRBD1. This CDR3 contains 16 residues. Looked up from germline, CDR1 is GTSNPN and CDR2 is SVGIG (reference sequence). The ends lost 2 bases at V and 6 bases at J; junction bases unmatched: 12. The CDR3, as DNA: TGTGCCTGGAGTCCTCGAATGGACAGGGGGCTAAGCGAGCAGTACTTC. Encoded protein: CAWSPRMDRGLSEQYF.